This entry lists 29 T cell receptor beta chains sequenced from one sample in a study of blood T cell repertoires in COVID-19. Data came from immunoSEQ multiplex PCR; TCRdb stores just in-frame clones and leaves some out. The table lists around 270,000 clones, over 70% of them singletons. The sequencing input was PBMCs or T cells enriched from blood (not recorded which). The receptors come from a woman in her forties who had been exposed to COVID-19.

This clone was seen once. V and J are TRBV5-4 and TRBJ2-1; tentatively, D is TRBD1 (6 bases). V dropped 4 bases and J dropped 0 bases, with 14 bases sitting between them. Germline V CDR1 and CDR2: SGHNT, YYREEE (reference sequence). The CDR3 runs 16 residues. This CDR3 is CASSPPGADSYNEQFF. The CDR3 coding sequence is TGTGCCAGCAGCCCTCCAGGGGCCGACTCCTACAATGAGCAGTTCTTC. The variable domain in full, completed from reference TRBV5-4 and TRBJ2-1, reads ETGVTQSPTHLIKTRGQQVTLRCSSQSGHNTVSWYQQALGQGPQFIFQYYREEENGRGNFPPRFSGLQFPNYSSELNVNALELDDSALYLCASSPPGADSYNEQFFGPGTRLTVL.

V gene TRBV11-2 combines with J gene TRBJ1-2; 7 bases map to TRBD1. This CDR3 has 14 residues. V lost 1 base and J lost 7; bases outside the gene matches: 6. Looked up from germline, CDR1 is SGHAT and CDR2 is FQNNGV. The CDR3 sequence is CASSLVGTGAGYTF. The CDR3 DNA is TGTGCCAGCAGCTTAGTAGGTACAGGGGCTGGCTACACCTTC.

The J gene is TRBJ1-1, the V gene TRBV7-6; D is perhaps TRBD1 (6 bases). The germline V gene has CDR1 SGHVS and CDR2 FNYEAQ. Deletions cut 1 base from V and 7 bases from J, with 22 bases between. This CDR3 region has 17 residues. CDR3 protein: CASSLVVQGIVSGEAFF. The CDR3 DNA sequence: TGTGCCAGCAGCTTAGTGGTACAGGGTATTGTTTCTGGTGAAGCTTTCTTT.

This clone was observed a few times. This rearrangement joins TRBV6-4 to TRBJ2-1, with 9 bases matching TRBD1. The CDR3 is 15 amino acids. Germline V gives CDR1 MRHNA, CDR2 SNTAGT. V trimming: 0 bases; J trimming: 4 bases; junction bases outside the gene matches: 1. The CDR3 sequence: CASSDSGQGYNEQFF. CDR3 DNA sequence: TGTGCCAGCAGTGACTCGGGACAGGGATACAATGAGCAGTTCTTC.

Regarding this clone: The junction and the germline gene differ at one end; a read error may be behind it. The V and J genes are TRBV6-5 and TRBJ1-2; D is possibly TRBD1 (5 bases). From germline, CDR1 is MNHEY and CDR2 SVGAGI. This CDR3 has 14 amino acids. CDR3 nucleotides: TGTGCCAGCAGTTACGCGGGAGGTCAGGGCGGCTGCACCTTC. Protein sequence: CASSYAGGQGGCTF.

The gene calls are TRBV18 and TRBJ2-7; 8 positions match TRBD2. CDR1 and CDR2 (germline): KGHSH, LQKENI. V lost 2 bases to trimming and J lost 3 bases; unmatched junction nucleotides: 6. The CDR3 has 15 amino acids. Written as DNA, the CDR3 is TGTGCCAGCTCACCAGGTCAGCTAGCGGGCTACGAGCAGTACTTC. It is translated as CASSPGQLAGYEQYF.

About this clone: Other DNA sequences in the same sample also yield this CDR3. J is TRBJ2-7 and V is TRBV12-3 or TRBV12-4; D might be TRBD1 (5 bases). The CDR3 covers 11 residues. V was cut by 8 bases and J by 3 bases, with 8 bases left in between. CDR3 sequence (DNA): TGTGCCAGCTCCCAGGGCTACGAGCAGTACTTC. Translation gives CASSQGYEQYF.

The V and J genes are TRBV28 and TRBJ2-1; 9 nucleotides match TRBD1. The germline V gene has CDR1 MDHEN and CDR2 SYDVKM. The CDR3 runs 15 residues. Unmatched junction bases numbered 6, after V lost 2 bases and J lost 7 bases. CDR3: CASSLAGTGINEQFF. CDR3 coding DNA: TGTGCCAGCAGTTTAGCCGGGACAGGGATAAATGAGCAGTTCTTC.

Written as DNA, the CDR3 is TGCGCCAGCAGCGAAACCACAGGGGGCGGGAAGCCCCAGCATTTT. Encoded protein: CASSETTGGGKPQHF. The gene calls are TRBV5-1 and TRBJ1-5, with 9 bases that match TRBD1. The ends lost 4 bases at V and 8 bases at J; junction bases unmatched: 10. Germline assignment: CDR1 SGHRS and CDR2 YFSETQ. This CDR3 has 15 amino acids.

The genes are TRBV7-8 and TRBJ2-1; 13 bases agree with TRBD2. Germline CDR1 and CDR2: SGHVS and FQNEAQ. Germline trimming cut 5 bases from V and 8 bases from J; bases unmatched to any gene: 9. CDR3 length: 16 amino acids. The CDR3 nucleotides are TGTGCCAGCAGCCCCCTGGGACTAGCGGGACGATATGAGCAGTTCTTC. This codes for CASSPLGLAGRYEQFF.

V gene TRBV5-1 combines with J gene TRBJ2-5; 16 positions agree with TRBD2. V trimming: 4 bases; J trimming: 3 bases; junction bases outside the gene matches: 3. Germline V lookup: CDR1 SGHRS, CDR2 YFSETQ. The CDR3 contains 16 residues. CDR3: CASSPGTSGGEETQYF. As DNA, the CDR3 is TGCGCCAGCAGCCCTGGGACTAGCGGGGGGGAAGAGACCCAGTACTTC.

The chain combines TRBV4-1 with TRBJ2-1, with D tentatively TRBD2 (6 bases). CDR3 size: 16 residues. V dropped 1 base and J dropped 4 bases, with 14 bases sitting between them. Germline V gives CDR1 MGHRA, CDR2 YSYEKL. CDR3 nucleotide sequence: TGCGCCAGCAGCCAAGGGGGACTGGGGAAGTACAATGAGCAGTTCTTC. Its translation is CASSQGGLGKYNEQFF.

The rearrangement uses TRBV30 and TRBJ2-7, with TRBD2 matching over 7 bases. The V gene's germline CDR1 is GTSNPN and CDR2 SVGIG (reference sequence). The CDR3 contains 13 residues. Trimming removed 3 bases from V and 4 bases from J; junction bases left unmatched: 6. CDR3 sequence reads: CAWRSWGGYEQYF. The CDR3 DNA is TGTGCCTGGAGATCTTGGGGAGGGTACGAGCAGTACTTC.

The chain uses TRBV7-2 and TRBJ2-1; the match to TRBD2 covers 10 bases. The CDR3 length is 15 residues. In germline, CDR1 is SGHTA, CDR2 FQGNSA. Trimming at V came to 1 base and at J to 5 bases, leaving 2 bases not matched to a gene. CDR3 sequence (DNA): TGTGCCAGCAGCTTAGTAGCGGGGGGCCACAATGAGCAGTTCTTC. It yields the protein CASSLVAGGHNEQFF. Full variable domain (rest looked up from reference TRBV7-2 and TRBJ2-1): GAGVSQSPSNKVTEKGKDVELRCDPISGHTALYWYRQSLGQGLEFLIYFQGNSAPDKSGLPSDRFSAERTGGSVSTLTIQRTQQEDSAVYLCASSLVAGGHNEQFFGPGTRLTVL.

The CDR3 coding sequence is TGTGCCAGCAGCTTAGCTGAGGGGGCGGGTGGCTACACCTTC. This translates into CASSLAEGAGGYTF. The V call is TRBV7-2, the J call TRBJ1-2; 7 bases match TRBD1. Germline V gene data show CDR1 as SGHTA and CDR2 as FQGNSA. V trimming: 0 bases; J trimming: 7 bases; junction bases outside the gene matches: 5. CDR3 length: 14 residues.

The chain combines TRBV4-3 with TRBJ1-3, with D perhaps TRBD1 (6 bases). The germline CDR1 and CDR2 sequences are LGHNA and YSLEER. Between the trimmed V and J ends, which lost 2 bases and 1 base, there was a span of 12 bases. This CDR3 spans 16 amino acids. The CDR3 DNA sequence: TGCGCCAGCAGCCAAAAAAGGGGGTTGTCTGGAAACACCATATATTTT. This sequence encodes CASSQKRGLSGNTIYF.

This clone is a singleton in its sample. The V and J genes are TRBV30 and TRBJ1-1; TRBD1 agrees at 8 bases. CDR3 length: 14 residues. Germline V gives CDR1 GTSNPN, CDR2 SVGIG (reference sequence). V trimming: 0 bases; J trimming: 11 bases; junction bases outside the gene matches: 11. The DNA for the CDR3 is TGTGCCTGGAGTGTATGGCAGGGGGCCTTTTCGGCTTTCTTT. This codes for CAWSVWQGAFSAFF.

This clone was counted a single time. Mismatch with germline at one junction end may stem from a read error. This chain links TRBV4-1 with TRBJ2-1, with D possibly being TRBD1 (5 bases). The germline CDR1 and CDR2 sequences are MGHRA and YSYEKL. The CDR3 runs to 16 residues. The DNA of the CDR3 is TGCGCCAGCAGGCAAGGGCGTGGGGCCCCTTTGGATGAGCAGTTCTTC. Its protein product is CASRQGRGAPLDEQFF.

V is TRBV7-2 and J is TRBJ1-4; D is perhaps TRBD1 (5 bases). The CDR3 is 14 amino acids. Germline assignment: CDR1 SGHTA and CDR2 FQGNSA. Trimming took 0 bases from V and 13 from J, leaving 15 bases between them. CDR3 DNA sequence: TGTGCCAGCAGCTTAGCGTCTTGGGAAGGGGCACTGTTTTTT. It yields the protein CASSLASWEGALFF. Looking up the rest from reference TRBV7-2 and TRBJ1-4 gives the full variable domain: GAGVSQSPSNKVTEKGKDVELRCDPISGHTALYWYRQSLGQGLEFLIYFQGNSAPDKSGLPSDRFSAERTGGSVSTLTIQRTQQEDSAVYLCASSLASWEGALFFGSGTQLSVL.

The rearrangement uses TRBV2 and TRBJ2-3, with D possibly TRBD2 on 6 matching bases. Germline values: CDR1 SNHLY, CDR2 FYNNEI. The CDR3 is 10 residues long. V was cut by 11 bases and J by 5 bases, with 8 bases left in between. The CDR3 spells CASGVDTQYF. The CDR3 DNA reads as TGTGCCTCGGGGGTAGATACGCAGTATTTT.

The CDR3 nucleotides read TGTGCCAGCCACAGGGGGATGAACACTGAAGCTTTCTTT. It codes for CASHRGMNTEAFF. This rearrangement joins TRBV5-5 to TRBJ1-1, with 8 nucleotides matching TRBD1. This CDR3 has 13 residues. V shed 7 bases and J 0 bases; nucleotides not matched to a gene: 2. From germline, CDR1 is SGHKS and CDR2 YYEKEE (reference sequence).

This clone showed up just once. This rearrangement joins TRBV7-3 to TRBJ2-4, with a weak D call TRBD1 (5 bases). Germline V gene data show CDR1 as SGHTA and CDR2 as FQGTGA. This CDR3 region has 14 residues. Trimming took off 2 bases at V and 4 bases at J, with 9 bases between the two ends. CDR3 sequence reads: CASSLWAGKNIQYF. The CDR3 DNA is TGTGCCAGCAGCTTATGGGCAGGGAAAAACATTCAGTACTTC.

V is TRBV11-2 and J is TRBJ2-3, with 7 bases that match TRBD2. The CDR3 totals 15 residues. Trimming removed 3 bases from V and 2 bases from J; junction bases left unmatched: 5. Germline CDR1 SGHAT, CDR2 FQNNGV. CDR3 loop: CASSLEGLDTDTQYF. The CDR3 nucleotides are TGTGCCAGCAGCTTGGAAGGACTAGACACAGATACGCAGTATTTT.

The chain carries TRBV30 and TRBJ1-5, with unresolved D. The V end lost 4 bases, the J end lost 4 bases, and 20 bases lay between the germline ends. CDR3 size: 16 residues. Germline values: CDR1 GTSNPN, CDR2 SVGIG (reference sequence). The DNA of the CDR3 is TGTGCCTGGACCCCTTCGTGGTGGGCGGGAAATCAGCCCCAGCATTTT. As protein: CAWTPSWWAGNQPQHF.

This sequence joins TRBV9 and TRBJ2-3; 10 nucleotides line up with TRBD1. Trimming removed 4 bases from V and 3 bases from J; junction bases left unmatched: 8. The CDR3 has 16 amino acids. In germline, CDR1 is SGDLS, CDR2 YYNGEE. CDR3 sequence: CASSPPTGGSTDTQYF. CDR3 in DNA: TGTGCCAGCAGCCCTCCGACAGGGGGCAGTACAGATACGCAGTATTTT.

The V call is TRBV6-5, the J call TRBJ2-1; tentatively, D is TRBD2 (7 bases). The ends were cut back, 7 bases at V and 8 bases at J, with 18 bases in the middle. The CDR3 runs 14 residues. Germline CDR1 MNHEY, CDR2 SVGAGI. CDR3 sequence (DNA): TGTGCCAGCAAACTGGGGGGGCTCGGGGATGAGCAGTTCTTC. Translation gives CASKLGGLGDEQFF.

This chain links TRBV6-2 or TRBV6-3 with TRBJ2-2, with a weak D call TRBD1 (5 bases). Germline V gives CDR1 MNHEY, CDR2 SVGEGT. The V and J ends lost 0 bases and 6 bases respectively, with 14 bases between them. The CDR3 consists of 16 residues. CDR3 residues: CASSYSIGQGSGELFF. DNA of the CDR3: TGTGCCAGCAGTTACTCGATCGGTCAGGGTTCCGGGGAGCTGTTTTTT.

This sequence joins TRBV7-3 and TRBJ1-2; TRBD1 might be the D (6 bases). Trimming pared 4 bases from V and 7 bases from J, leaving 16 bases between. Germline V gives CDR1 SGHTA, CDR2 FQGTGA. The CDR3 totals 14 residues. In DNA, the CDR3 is TGTGCCAGCAGCTCTCGGGACACGGCCGGTGGCTACACCTTC. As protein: CASSSRDTAGGYTF. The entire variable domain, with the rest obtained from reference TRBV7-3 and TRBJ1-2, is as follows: GAGVSQTPSNKVTEKGKYVELRCDPISGHTALYWYRQSLGQGPEFLIYFQGTGAADDSGLPNDRFFAVRPEGSVSTLKIQRTERGDSAVYLCASSSRDTAGGYTFGSGTRLTVV.

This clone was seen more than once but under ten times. CDR3 coding DNA: TGTGCCAGCAGCTTAGACAGGGTATACAATTCACCCCTCCACTTT. Translation: CASSLDRVYNSPLHF. This chain links TRBV5-4 with TRBJ1-6, with 7 bases fitting TRBD1. This CDR3 region has 15 residues. CDR1 SGHNT and CDR2 YYREEE come from the germline V gene (reference sequence). V dropped 2 bases and J dropped 7; count of bases not matched to a gene: 6.